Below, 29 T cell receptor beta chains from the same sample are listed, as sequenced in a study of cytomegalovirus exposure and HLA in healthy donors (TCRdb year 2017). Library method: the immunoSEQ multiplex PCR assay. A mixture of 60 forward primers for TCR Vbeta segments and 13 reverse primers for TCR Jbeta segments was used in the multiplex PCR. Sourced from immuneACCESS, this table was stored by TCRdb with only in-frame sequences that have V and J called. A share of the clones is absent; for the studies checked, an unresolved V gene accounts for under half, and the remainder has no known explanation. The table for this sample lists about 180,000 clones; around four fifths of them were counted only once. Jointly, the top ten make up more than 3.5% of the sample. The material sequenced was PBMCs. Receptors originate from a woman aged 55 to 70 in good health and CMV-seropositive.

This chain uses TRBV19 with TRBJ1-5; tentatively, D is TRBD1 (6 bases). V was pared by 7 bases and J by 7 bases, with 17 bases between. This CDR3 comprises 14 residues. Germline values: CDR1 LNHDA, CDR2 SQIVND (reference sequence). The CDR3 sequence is CASTIGRGGQPQHF. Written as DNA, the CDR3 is TGTGCCAGTACAATAGGCAGGGGTGGGCAGCCCCAGCATTTT.

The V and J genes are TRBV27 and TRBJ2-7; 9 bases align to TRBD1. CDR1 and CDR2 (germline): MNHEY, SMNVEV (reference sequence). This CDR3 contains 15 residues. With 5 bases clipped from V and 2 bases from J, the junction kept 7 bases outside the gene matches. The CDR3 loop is CASSPLGQGTYEQYF. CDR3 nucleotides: TGTGCCAGCAGTCCATTGGGACAGGGCACCTACGAGCAGTACTTC.

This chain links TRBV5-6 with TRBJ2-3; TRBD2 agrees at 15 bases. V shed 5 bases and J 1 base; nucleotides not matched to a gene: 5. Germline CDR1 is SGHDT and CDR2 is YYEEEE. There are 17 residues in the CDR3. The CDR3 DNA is TGTGCCAGCAGTAAATGGACTAGCGGGAGGGGCACAGATACGCAGTATTTT. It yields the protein CASSKWTSGRGTDTQYF.

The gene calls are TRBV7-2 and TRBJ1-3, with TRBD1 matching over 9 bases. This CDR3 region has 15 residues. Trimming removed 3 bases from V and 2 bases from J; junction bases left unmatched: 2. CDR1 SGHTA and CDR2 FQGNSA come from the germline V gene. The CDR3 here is CASSFWTGAGNTIYF. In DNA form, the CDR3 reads TGTGCCAGCAGCTTCTGGACAGGGGCTGGAAACACCATATATTTT.

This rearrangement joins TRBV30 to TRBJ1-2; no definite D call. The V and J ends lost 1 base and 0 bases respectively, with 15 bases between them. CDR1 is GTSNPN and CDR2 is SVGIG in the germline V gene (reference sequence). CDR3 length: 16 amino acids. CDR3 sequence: CAWSAKSGLANYGYTF. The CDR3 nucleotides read TGTGCCTGGAGTGCCAAATCAGGATTAGCTAACTATGGCTACACCTTC.

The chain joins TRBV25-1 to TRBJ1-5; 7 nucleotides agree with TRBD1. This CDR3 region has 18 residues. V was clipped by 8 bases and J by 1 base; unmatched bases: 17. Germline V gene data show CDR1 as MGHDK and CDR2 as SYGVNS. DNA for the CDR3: TGTGCCAGCGGAAGACAGGGCCGGGACTTAAGGAGCAATCAGCCCCAGCATTTT. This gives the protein CASGRQGRDLRSNQPQHF.

As DNA, the CDR3 is TGTGCCAGCAGCTTTGACAGGGAGACCCAGTACTTC. Residues: CASSFDRETQYF. The V and J genes are TRBV11-3 and TRBJ2-5; D is perhaps TRBD1 (6 bases). From germline, CDR1 is SGHNT and CDR2 YENEEA. The CDR3 is made up of 12 amino acids. Trimming took 3 bases from V and 5 from J, leaving 7 bases between them. The whole variable domain, filled in from reference TRBV11-3 and TRBJ2-5, reads EAGVVQSPRYKIIEKKQPVAFWCNPISGHNTLYWYLQNLGQGPELLIRYENEEAVDDSQLPKDRFSAERLKGVDSTLKIQPAELGDSAVYLCASSFDRETQYFGPGTRLLVL.

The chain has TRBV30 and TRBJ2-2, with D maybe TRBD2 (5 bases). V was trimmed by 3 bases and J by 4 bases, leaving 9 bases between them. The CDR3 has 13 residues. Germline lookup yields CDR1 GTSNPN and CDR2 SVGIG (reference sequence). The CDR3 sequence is CAWSTSFTGELFF. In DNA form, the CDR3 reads TGTGCCTGGAGCACTAGTTTCACCGGGGAGCTGTTTTTT.

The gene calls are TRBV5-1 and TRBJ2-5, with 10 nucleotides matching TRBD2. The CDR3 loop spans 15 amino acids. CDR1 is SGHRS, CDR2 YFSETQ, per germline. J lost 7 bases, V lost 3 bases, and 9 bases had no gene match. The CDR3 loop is CASSWGLAGVGTQYF. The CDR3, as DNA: TGCGCCAGCAGCTGGGGTCTAGCGGGGGTCGGGACCCAGTACTTC.

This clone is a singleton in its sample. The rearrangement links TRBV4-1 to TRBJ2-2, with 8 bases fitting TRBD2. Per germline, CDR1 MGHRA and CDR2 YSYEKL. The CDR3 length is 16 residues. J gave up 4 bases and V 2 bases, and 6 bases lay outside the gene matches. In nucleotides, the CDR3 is TGCGCCAGCAGCCAATGGGCGGGGGGATCCACCGGGGAGCTGTTTTTT. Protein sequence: CASSQWAGGSTGELFF.

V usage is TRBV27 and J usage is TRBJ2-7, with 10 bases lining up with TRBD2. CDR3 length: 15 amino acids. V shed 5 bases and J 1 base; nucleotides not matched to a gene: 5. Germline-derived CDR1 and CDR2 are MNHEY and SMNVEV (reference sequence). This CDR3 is CASSSYSGRSYEQYF. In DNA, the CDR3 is TGTGCCAGCAGTAGCTATAGCGGGAGGTCCTACGAGCAGTACTTC.

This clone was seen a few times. The CDR3 DNA follows: TGTGCCACCCAGCCCCACACAGGGGCCGATAATTCACCCCTCCACTTT. This encodes CATQPHTGADNSPLHF. V usage is TRBV28 and J usage is TRBJ1-6, with 7 bases lining up with TRBD1. V gave up 10 bases and J gave up 5 bases; unmatched junction bases: 14. The CDR3 length is 16 residues. CDR1 is MDHEN, CDR2 SYDVKM, per germline. Looking up the rest from reference TRBV28 and TRBJ1-6 gives the full variable domain: DVKVTQSSRYLVKRTGEKVFLECVQDMDHENMFWYRQDPGLGLRLIYFSYDVKMKEKGDIPEGYSVSREKKERFSLILESASTNQTSMYLCATQPHTGADNSPLHFGNGTRLTVT.

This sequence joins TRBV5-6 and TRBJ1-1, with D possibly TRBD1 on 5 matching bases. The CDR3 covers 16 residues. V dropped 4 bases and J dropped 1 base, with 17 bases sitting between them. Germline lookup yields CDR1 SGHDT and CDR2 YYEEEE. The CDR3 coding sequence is TGTGCCAGCAGCCCTATACTTGGGACTGGGAACACTGAAGCTTTCTTT. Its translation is CASSPILGTGNTEAFF.

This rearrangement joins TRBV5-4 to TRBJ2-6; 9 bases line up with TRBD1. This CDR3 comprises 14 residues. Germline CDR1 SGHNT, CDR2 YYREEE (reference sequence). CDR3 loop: CGTGGAGGANVLTF. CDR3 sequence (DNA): TGTGGAACAGGGGGCGCGGGTGGGGCCAACGTCCTGACTTTC. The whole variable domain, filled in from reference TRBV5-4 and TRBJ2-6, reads ETGVTQSPTHLIKTRGQQVTLRCSSQSGHNTVSWYQQALGQGPQFIFQYYREEENGRGNFPPRFSGLQFPNYSSELNVNALELDDSALYLCGTGGAGGANVLTFGAGSRLTVL.

The CDR3 region is CASRTGYRGGANVLTF. For the CDR3, the DNA is TGTGCCAGCAGGACAGGGTATCGAGGTGGGGCCAACGTCCTGACTTTC. This chain joins TRBV7-9 and TRBJ2-6; 7 positions match TRBD1. The V segment lost 6 bases and the J segment 3 bases; nucleotides outside the gene matches: 8. The CDR3 extends over 16 amino acids. Per the germline V gene, CDR1 is SEHNR and CDR2 is FQNEAQ (reference sequence). The variable domain in full, completed from reference TRBV7-9 and TRBJ2-6, reads DTGVSQNPRHKITKRGQNVTFRCDPISEHNRLYWYRQTLGQGPEFLTYFQNEAQLEKSRLLSDRFSAERPKGSFSTLEIQRTEQGDSAMYLCASRTGYRGGANVLTFGAGSRLTVL.

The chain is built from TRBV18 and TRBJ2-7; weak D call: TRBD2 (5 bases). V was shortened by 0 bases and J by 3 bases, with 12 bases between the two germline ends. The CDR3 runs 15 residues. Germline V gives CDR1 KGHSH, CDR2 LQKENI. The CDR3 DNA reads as TGTGCCAGCTCACCACCCGGGCCAGGAGGCTACGAGCAGTACTTC. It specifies CASSPPGPGGYEQYF.

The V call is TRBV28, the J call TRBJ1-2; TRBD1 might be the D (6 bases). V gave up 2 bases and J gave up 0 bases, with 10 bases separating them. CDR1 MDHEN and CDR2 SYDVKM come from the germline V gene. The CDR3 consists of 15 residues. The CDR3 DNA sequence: TGTGCCAGCAGTTTAGGGGGGGCCTCTAACTATGGCTACACCTTC. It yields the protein CASSLGGASNYGYTF.

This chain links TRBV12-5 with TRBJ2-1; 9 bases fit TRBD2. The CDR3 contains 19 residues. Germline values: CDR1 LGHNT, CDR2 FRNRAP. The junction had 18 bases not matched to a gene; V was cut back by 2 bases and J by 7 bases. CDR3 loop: CASGLWGRGSGGTSNEQFF. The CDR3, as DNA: TGTGCTAGTGGTTTGTGGGGGAGGGGTAGCGGGGGTACATCTAATGAGCAGTTCTTC.

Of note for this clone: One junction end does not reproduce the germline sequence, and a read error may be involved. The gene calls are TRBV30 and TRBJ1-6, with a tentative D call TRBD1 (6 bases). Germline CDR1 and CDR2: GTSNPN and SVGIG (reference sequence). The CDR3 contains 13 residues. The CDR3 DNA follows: TGTGCCTGGAACCGCAGGGGTGATTCACCCTTCCACTTT. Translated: CAWNRRGDSPFHF.

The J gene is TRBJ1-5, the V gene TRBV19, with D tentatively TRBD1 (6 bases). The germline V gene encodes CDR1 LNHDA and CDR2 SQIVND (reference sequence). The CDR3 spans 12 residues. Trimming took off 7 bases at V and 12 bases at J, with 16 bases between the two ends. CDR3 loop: CASTQAGDLQHF. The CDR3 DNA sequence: TGTGCCAGTACCCAAGCAGGGGATCTCCAGCATTTT. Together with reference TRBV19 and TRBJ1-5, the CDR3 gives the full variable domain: DGGITQSPKYLFRKEGQNVTLSCEQNLNHDAMYWYRQDPGQGLRLIYYSQIVNDFQKGDIAEGYSVSREKKESFPLTVTSAQKNPTAFYLCASTQAGDLQHFGDGTRLSIL.

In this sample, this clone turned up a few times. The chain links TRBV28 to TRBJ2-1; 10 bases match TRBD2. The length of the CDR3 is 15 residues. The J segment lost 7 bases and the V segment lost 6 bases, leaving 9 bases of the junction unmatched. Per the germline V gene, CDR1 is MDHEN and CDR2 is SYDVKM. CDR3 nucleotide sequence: TGTGCCAGCAGAACCCCGCTAGCGGGGGCGAATGAGCAGTTCTTC. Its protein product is CASRTPLAGANEQFF.

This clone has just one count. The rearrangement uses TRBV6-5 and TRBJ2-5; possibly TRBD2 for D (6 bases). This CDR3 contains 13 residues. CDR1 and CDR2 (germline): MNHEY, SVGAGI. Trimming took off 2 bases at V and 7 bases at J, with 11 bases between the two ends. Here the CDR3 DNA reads TGTGCCAGCAGTTACGGGACTCTCGGGACCCAGTACTTC. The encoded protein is CASSYGTLGTQYF.

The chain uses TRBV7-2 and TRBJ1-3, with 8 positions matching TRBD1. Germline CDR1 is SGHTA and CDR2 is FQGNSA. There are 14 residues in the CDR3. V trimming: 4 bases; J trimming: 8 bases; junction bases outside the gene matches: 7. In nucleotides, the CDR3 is TGTGCCAGCAGCTCCTGGACAGGGAGCGACACCATATATTTT. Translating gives CASSSWTGSDTIYF.

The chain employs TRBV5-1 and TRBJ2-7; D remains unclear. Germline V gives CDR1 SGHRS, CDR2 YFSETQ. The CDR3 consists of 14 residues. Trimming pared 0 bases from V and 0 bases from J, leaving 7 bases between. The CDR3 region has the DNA TGCGCCAGCAGCTTGGGGAGTCTCTCCTACGAGCAGTACTTC. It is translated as CASSLGSLSYEQYF.

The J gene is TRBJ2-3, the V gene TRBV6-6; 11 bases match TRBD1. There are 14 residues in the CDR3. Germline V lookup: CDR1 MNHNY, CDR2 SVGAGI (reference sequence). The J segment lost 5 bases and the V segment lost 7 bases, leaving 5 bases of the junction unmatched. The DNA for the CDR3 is TGTGCCAGCACTCGGACAGGGGGCCAAGATACGCAGTATTTT. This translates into CASTRTGGQDTQYF.

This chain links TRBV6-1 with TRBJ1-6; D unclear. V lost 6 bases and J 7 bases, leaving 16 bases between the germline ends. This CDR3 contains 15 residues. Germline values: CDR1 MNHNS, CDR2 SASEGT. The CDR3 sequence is CASSERTLGNSPLHF. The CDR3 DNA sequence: TGTGCCAGCAGCGAAAGGACTCTCGGGAATTCACCCCTCCACTTT.

DNA for the CDR3: TGTGCCAGCAGTGAAGCGGCTGCCCCAGAGACCCAGTACTTC. Its translation: CASSEAAAPETQYF. The chain uses TRBV2 and TRBJ2-5; D gene uncertain. Germline loops: CDR1 SNHLY, CDR2 FYNNEI. The CDR3 covers 14 residues. V gave up 0 bases and J gave up 4 bases, with 9 bases separating them. Full variable domain (rest looked up from reference TRBV2 and TRBJ2-5): EPEVTQTPSHQVTQMGQEVILRCVPISNHLYFYWYRQILGQKVEFLVSFYNNEISEKSEIFDDQFSVERPDGSNFTLKIRSTKLEDSAMYFCASSEAAAPETQYFGPGTRLLVL.

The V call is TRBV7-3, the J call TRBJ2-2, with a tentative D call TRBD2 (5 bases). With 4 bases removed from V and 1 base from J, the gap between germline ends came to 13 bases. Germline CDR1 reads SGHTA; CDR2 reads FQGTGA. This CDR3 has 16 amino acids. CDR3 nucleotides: TGTGCCAGCAGCTCTCGGGGTGGGAGGAACACCGGGGAGCTGTTTTTT. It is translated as CASSSRGGRNTGELFF.

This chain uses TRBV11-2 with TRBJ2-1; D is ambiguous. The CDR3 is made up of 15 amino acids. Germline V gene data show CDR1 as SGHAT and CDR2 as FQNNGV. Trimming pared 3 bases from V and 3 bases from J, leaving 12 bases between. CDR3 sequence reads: CASSLLVGVYNEQFF. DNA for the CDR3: TGTGCCAGCAGCTTGCTGGTCGGAGTCTACAATGAGCAGTTCTTC.